This entry concerns a single T cell receptor beta chain. The antigen is unknown. The data originate from a study of identifying expanded T cells in peripheral blood. Study results and caveats: Over approximately two and four weeks, about 15 and 19 clones changed, versus roughly 1.1 between replicates. Roughly two-week clone count variance significantly increased as total template count grew.

Data came from immunoSEQ multiplex PCR; TCRdb stores just in-frame clones and leaves some out. The table lists about 130,000 clones, 70% to 90% of them singletons. CDR1 and CDR2 from the germline V gene are SGHRS and YFSETQ. V lost 4 bases and J 7 bases, leaving 26 bases between the germline ends. The CDR3 contains 17 residues. The chain uses TRBV5-1 and TRBJ1-2; TRBD1 might be the D (5 bases). The source of this sequence is a person aged 18 to 75 in good health. Sequenced: blood. Written as DNA, the CDR3 is TGCGCCAGCAGCCCCGAGCAGGGAGTATATTTATTGAGTGGCTACACCTTC. This sequence encodes CASSPEQGVYLLSGYTF.